This T cell receptor (beta chain) is drawn from a study of regulatory T cells in long-lasting Graves disease. Germline V gene sequence: CDR1 PRHDT, CDR2 FYEKMQ (reference sequence). Germline trimming cut 4 bases from V and 6 bases from J; bases unmatched to any gene: 4. The CDR3 spans 13 residues. Building the TCR beta libraries relied on iRepertoire HTBI primers, and CDR3 regions underwent Arm-PCR. In TCRdb, the multiplex PCR reads were re-called with MiXCR into one record per CDR3 protein. The data hold roughly 440,000 distinct CDR3 sequences, with about a sixth observed a single time. Time point reported: newly diagnosed GD, antithyroid drugs for less than 3 months. PBMC RNA was the source of the TCR library. Patient provenance is recorded as an endocrinology department in Xi'an, China. An approximately 10-milliliter sample of peripheral blood was drawn into EDTA tubes. The same specimen was also included in a second study, on T cells in Graves' hyperthyroidism and ophthalmopathy. That work contributes: In the first-round RT-PCR of the TCR CDR3, the HTBI primer set was used.

This chain uses TRBV13 with TRBJ2-3, with 7 nucleotides matching TRBD2. The source is a young woman with Graves disease. The sample consisted of peripheral blood mononuclear cells (PBMCs), taken at new diagnosis, from a patient treated with antithyroid drugs. CDR3 DNA: TGTGCCAGCAGCTCGACTAGCCGGGATACGCAGTATTTT. It yields the protein CASSSTSRDTQYF. Looking up the rest from reference TRBV13 and TRBJ2-3 gives the full variable domain: AAGVIQSPRHLIKEKRETATLKCYPIPRHDTVYWYQQGPGQDPQFLISFYEKMQSDKGSIPDRFSAQQFSDYHSELNMSSLELGDSALYFCASSSTSRDTQYFGPGTRLTVL.